The 25 T cell receptor beta chains in this list originate from one sample, sequenced in a study of CD8+ T cells in alopecia areata. Treatment denoted: oral pan-JAK inhibitor, 5-10 mg twice daily. Once RNA had been extracted, it was reverse transcribed into cDNA to act as the sequencing template. The method was immunoSEQ multiplex PCR; TCRdb's version includes in-frame clones alone and lacks a portion of them. The top ten clones hold about 0.9% of a sample with roughly 280,000 clones, 60% of them seen once. The material sequenced was CD4+ T cells sorted from blood, taken between weeks 51 and 54, from a patient treated with tofacitinib. These receptors all come from a human donor with alopecia areata.

This clone has only a few counts. The gene calls are TRBV29-1 and TRBJ1-1; D not resolved. The V and J ends lost 7 bases and 10 bases respectively, with 16 bases between them. Germline-derived CDR1 and CDR2 are SQVTM and ANQGSEA. The CDR3 length is 11 residues. The CDR3 loop reads CSAGEGDVAFF. DNA for the CDR3: TGCAGCGCCGGTGAGGGTGATGTAGCTTTCTTT.

This clone occurred a few times. The chain couples TRBV4-3 to TRBJ2-1; D might be TRBD1 or TRBD2, each matching 5 bases. The germline V and J ends were trimmed by 3 bases and 6 bases, with 6 bases remaining between them. The CDR3 loop spans 12 amino acids. Germline-derived CDR1 and CDR2 are LGHNA and YSLEER. The DNA of the CDR3 is TGCGCCAGCAGCCAGAGGGGCAATGAGCAGTTCTTC. Translation gives CASSQRGNEQFF.

The chain is built from TRBV29-1 and TRBJ2-3; no reliable D call. V lost 3 bases, J lost 1 base, and 8 bases lay in between. In germline, CDR1 is SQVTM, CDR2 ANQGSEA. The CDR3 is 13 amino acids. This CDR3 reads CSVDWGGTDTQYF. In DNA form, the CDR3 reads TGCAGCGTTGATTGGGGTGGCACAGATACGCAGTATTTT.

The chain carries TRBV30 and TRBJ2-1, with D perhaps given as TRBD1 or TRBD2 (6 bases each). This CDR3 region has 13 residues. CDR1 and CDR2 from the germline V gene are GTSNPN and SVGIG (reference sequence). The V end lost 8 bases, the J end lost 5 bases, and 16 bases lay between the germline ends. The CDR3 sequence is CANSGGPNNEQFF. CDR3 DNA: TGTGCCAATAGTGGGGGGCCGAACAATGAGCAGTTCTTC.

This rearrangement joins TRBV6-1 to TRBJ2-5, with 7 bases lining up with TRBD1. The trim removed 5 bases at V and 2 bases at J, leaving 5 bases unmatched. Germline V gives CDR1 MNHNS, CDR2 SASEGT. The CDR3 contains 14 residues. CDR3 nucleotides: TGTGCCAGCAGTCGGACAGGCCAACAAGAGACCCAGTACTTC. Amino acid sequence: CASSRTGQQETQYF.

This rearrangement joins TRBV5-1 to TRBJ2-1, with D unresolved. The CDR3 runs to 13 residues. In germline, CDR1 is SGHRS, CDR2 YFSETQ. Trimming took off 0 bases at V and 11 bases at J, with 12 bases between the two ends. The CDR3: CASSLAGGMKQFF. The CDR3 DNA reads as TGCGCCAGCAGCTTGGCCGGTGGCATGAAGCAGTTCTTC.

The genes are TRBV13 and TRBJ1-6, with D unclear. In germline, CDR1 is PRHDT, CDR2 FYEKMQ (reference sequence). Trimming removed 0 bases from V and 10 bases from J, with 10 bases in between. The CDR3 loop spans 14 amino acids. In DNA form, the CDR3 reads TGTGCCAGCAGCTTAGGCCTAACAGCCTCACCCCTCCACTTT. This codes for CASSLGLTASPLHF.

J is TRBJ2-1 and V is TRBV30, with a weak D call TRBD2 (5 bases). The V gene's germline CDR1 is GTSNPN and CDR2 SVGIG (reference sequence). The CDR3 loop spans 14 amino acids. With 6 bases removed from V and 6 bases from J, the gap between germline ends came to 18 bases. DNA of the CDR3: TGTGCCTGCCGACCCTCGGGGTCCAGCAATGAGCAGTTCTTC. Amino acid sequence: CACRPSGSSNEQFF.

The V call is TRBV2, the J call TRBJ2-7; 10 bases line up with TRBD2. This CDR3 region has 13 residues. The V gene's germline CDR1 is SNHLY and CDR2 FYNNEI. With 6 bases clipped from V and 6 bases from J, the junction kept 5 bases outside the gene matches. The CDR3 DNA follows: TGTGCCAGCAGAGGGACTAGCGTGGGCGAGCAGTACTTC. Translating gives CASRGTSVGEQYF. Full variable domain (remainder filled in from reference TRBV2 and TRBJ2-7): EPEVTQTPSHQVTQMGQEVILRCVPISNHLYFYWYRQILGQKVEFLVSFYNNEISEKSEIFDDQFSVERPDGSNFTLKIRSTKLEDSAMYFCASRGTSVGEQYFGPGTRLTVT.

This sequence joins TRBV7-2 and TRBJ2-3; D remains unclear. This CDR3 region has 15 residues. V lost 1 base and J 2 bases, leaving 10 bases between the germline ends. From germline, CDR1 is SGHTA and CDR2 FQGNSA. The CDR3: CASSLDFRNTDTQYF. The CDR3 bases are TGTGCCAGCAGCTTAGATTTTCGGAACACAGATACGCAGTATTTT.

The sample holds many counts of this clone. V and J are TRBV4-2 and TRBJ2-1; 9 positions match TRBD2. Germline V lookup: CDR1 LGHNA, CDR2 YNFKEQ. After removal of 6 bases from V and 2 bases from J, the junction contained 5 bases not matched to a gene. CDR3 length equals 15 residues. CDR3 sequence reads: CASRSGLATYNEQFF. CDR3 in DNA: TGTGCCAGCAGGTCGGGACTAGCCACCTACAATGAGCAGTTCTTC.

The table lists this clone with a count of one. This chain joins TRBV30 and TRBJ1-5, with unresolved D. This CDR3 comprises 14 residues. V lost 1 base and J 3 bases, leaving 10 bases between the germline ends. Germline loops: CDR1 GTSNPN, CDR2 SVGIG (reference sequence). As DNA, the CDR3 is TGTGCCTGGAGTGAAGGGTGGAACAATCAGCCCCAGCATTTT. It codes for CAWSEGWNNQPQHF.

The chain employs TRBV5-4 and TRBJ1-1; TRBD1 is a possible D gene (6 bases). V lost 5 bases and J lost 5, with 13 bases in between. Germline CDR1 reads SGHNT; CDR2 reads YYREEE (reference sequence). This CDR3 region has 13 residues. This CDR3 reads CASSFTGITEAFF. The DNA of the CDR3 is TGTGCCAGCAGTTTTACAGGGATTACTGAAGCTTTCTTT.

This clone was recorded at least ten times. The CDR3 region has the DNA TGTGCCAGCAGTGAACACTATGGCTACACCTTC. Its protein product is CASSEHYGYTF. V usage is TRBV25-1 and J usage is TRBJ1-2; D ambiguous. The CDR3 has 11 residues. Germline V gene data show CDR1 as MGHDK and CDR2 as SYGVNS. V lost 2 bases and J 3 bases, leaving 1 base between the germline ends.

The rearrangement uses TRBV15 and TRBJ2-1; D is unresolved. V shed 7 bases and J shed 3 bases, with 16 bases lying between them. The CDR3 extends over 15 amino acids. Germline V gives CDR1 LNHNV, CDR2 YYDKDF (reference sequence). The CDR3 is CATTQDPGSYNEQFF. CDR3 in DNA: TGTGCCACCACCCAGGACCCGGGCAGCTACAATGAGCAGTTCTTC.

The gene calls are TRBV29-1 and TRBJ2-3; TRBD2 aligns across 10 bases. Germline V gives CDR1 SQVTM, CDR2 ANQGSEA. The CDR3 has 14 residues. V lost 7 bases to trimming and J lost 1 base; unmatched junction nucleotides: 5. The CDR3 here is CSDSGGPGTDTQYF. The CDR3 nucleotides read TGCAGCGATAGCGGGGGGCCTGGCACAGATACGCAGTATTTT.

This clone has more than one count but fewer than ten. V and J are TRBV29-1 and TRBJ1-1; D is unresolved. The ends were cut back, 4 bases at V and 2 bases at J, with 17 bases in the middle. Looked up from germline, CDR1 is SQVTM and CDR2 is ANQGSEA. There are 15 residues in the CDR3. The CDR3 sequence: CSVVRRAAANTEAFF. The CDR3 bases are TGCAGCGTTGTAAGGCGGGCCGCCGCCAACACTGAAGCTTTCTTT.

This clone was seen more than once but under ten times. This chain joins TRBV5-1 and TRBJ2-5, with no clear D. Trimming took off 1 base at V and 5 bases at J, with 9 bases between the two ends. The CDR3 loop spans 13 amino acids. Per the germline V gene, CDR1 is SGHRS and CDR2 is YFSETQ. CDR3 in DNA: TGCGCCAGCAGCTTGCGAGAACGGGAGACCCAGTACTTC. This gives the protein CASSLRERETQYF.

In this sample, this clone turned up once. This chain connects TRBV6-5 to TRBJ2-2; the D call may be TRBD1 or TRBD2 (6 bases each). Germline CDR1 reads MNHEY; CDR2 reads SVGAGI. Trimming removed 8 bases at V and 4 bases at J, with 14 bases between. The CDR3 has 14 amino acids. Written as DNA, the CDR3 is TGTGCCAGCGGGACGGGGGCGGTCACCGGGGAGCTGTTTTTT. It codes for CASGTGAVTGELFF.

This clone is categorized as medium-sized. V usage is TRBV6-4 and J usage is TRBJ2-1; D may match TRBD1 or TRBD2 (6 bases each). The CDR3 sequence is 15 residues long. The V and J ends lost 4 bases and 0 bases respectively, with 10 bases between them. Germline V gene sequence: CDR1 MRHNA, CDR2 SNTAGT. In DNA, the CDR3 is TGTGCCAGCAGTGCGGAGGGGGGCTCCTACAATGAGCAGTTCTTC. It translates to CASSAEGGSYNEQFF.

This clone appeared once. J is TRBJ2-7 and V is TRBV7-3; tentative D call: TRBD2 (6 bases). Germline CDR1 is SGHTA and CDR2 is FQGTGA. The CDR3 is 14 residues long. Trimming stripped 5 bases from V and 4 bases from J, with 15 bases between. The CDR3: CASSPARGLYEQYF. In DNA form, the CDR3 reads TGTGCCAGCAGCCCCGCCCGGGGGTTATACGAGCAGTACTTC.

The chain has TRBV2 and TRBJ2-7, with 7 bases fitting TRBD2. CDR3 length: 12 residues. After removal of 4 bases from V and 3 bases from J, the junction contained 0 bases not matched to a gene. CDR1 and CDR2 (germline): SNHLY, FYNNEI. The CDR3 nucleotides are TGTGCCAGCAGTGGGGAGGGCTACGAGCAGTACTTC. This gives the protein CASSGEGYEQYF.

The chain joins TRBV7-3 to TRBJ1-6; maybe TRBD1 (6 bases). The germline V and J ends were trimmed by 3 bases and 8 bases, with 11 bases remaining between them. Germline V gene lookup returns CDR1 SGHTA and CDR2 FQGTGA. The CDR3 extends over 14 amino acids. The CDR3 here is CASSLTGQYSPLHF. CDR3 nucleotides: TGTGCCAGCAGCTTGACAGGACAGTATTCACCCCTCCACTTT.

This chain joins TRBV6-5 and TRBJ2-6; D gene unclear. Trimming cost V 5 bases and J 0 bases, with 5 bases left between them. Germline V gives CDR1 MNHEY, CDR2 SVGAGI. There are 14 residues in the CDR3. CDR3 protein: CASSRISGANVLTF. CDR3 DNA sequence: TGTGCCAGCAGTCGAATCTCTGGGGCCAACGTCCTGACTTTC.

There are a few counts of this clone. V gene TRBV2 combines with J gene TRBJ2-1; D possibly corresponds to TRBD1 (6 bases). The CDR3 loop spans 13 amino acids. The V and J ends lost 8 bases and 7 bases respectively, with 15 bases between them. From germline, CDR1 is SNHLY and CDR2 FYNNEI. The CDR3 sequence is CASLRAGENEQFF. CDR3 DNA sequence: TGTGCCAGCCTGCGGGCAGGGGAAAATGAGCAGTTCTTC.